These 15 T cell receptor beta chains were sequenced from one sample in a study of PD-1 blockade in classical Hodgkin lymphoma (dated by TCRdb to the early 2020s). The library was obtained by the immunoSEQ multiplex PCR assay. TCRdb limited this immuneACCESS table to in-frame rearrangements with V and J called. A share of clones is missing; checked studies link under half to unresolved V genes, and the rest is unexplained. Here the sample has roughly 97,000 clones; approximately 83% occur a single time. Over 9% of the sample is taken by the ten largest. The sample's time point label is to be understood as: cycle 1 day 1 (C1D1), immediately before nivolumab initiation. Every trial patient had relapsed after autologous stem cell transplantation, and cohorts A, B and C differed in prior brentuximab vedotin exposure. Sequences were derived from peripheral blood mononuclear cells (PBMCs), sampled at baseline. These receptors were taken from a human donor with classical Hodgkin lymphoma.

J is TRBJ1-5 and V is TRBV10-3; 7 positions agree with TRBD1. The V segment lost 3 bases and the J segment 0 bases; nucleotides outside the gene matches: 8. The CDR3 consists of 17 residues. Germline-derived CDR1 and CDR2 are ENHRY and SYGVKD. CDR3 DNA sequence: TGTGCCATCAGTGACCGACAGGGTGGGGATAGCAATCAGCCCCAGCATTTT. Translating gives CAISDRQGGDSNQPQHF.

The chain recombines TRBV5-1 with TRBJ2-2; 8 bases map to TRBD2. Germline CDR1 and CDR2: SGHRS and YFSETQ. V lost 5 bases, J lost 5 bases, and 5 bases stayed unmatched. This CDR3 is built from 14 residues. The CDR3 protein is CASSDIAGTGELFF. CDR3 DNA: TGCGCCAGCAGTGACATAGCGGGGACCGGGGAGCTGTTTTTT.

This clone was counted between two and nine times. The rearrangement links TRBV7-9 to TRBJ2-7; 7 bases align to TRBD2. Germline values: CDR1 SEHNR, CDR2 FQNEAQ (reference sequence). This CDR3 comprises 14 residues. J was trimmed by 6 bases and V by 3 bases; bases with no gene match: 8. The CDR3 coding sequence is TGTGCCAGCAGCTTGGGAGGGCCGTTTATCGAGCAGTACTTC. As protein: CASSLGGPFIEQYF.

This chain connects TRBV6-5 to TRBJ2-7; 10 bases are a match to TRBD2. Germline V lookup: CDR1 MNHEY, CDR2 SVGAGI. The CDR3 is made up of 14 amino acids. The junction had 7 bases not matched to a gene; V was cut back by 5 bases and J by 6 bases. The DNA for the CDR3 is TGTGCCAGCAGTCCGCTAGCGGGAGTATTCGAGCAGTACTTC. Translating gives CASSPLAGVFEQYF.

This chain links TRBV10-3 with TRBJ2-1; the D gene is possibly TRBD1 (6 bases). Germline V CDR1 and CDR2: ENHRY, SYGVKD. CDR3 length equals 13 residues. V lost 4 bases, J lost 11 bases, and 15 bases lay in between. The CDR3 loop reads CAISGGTPAQQFF. In nucleotides, the CDR3 is TGTGCCATCAGTGGTGGGACACCCGCCCAGCAGTTCTTC.

The rearrangement joins TRBV6-6 to TRBJ2-1; D perhaps matches TRBD2 (6 bases). This CDR3 is built from 14 residues. Germline CDR1 is MNHNY and CDR2 is SVGAGI (reference sequence). V lost 6 bases and J lost 7, with 16 bases in between. CDR3 protein: CASSMEGFGNEQFF. The CDR3 DNA is TGTGCCAGCAGCATGGAGGGATTTGGAAATGAGCAGTTCTTC.

V and J are TRBV19 and TRBJ2-3; D is ambiguous. Germline values: CDR1 LNHDA, CDR2 SQIVND (reference sequence). The CDR3 has 14 residues. Trimming left V 3 bases short and J 2 bases short, with 9 bases between. DNA of the CDR3: TGTGCCAGTAGTATGACCTTTAACACAGATACGCAGTATTTT. Protein product: CASSMTFNTDTQYF.

This clone was detected only once. The chain joins TRBV6-6 to TRBJ2-2; possible D gene TRBD1, 5 bases. From germline, CDR1 is MNHNY and CDR2 SVGAGI (reference sequence). This CDR3 spans 14 amino acids. The V end lost 6 bases, the J end lost 4 bases, and 12 bases lay between the germline ends. The CDR3 region has the DNA TGTGCCAGCAGAAGACAGAGTTCCACCGGGGAGCTGTTTTTT. It encodes CASRRQSSTGELFF.

The genes are TRBV14 and TRBJ2-7, with D possibly called TRBD1 or TRBD2 (5 bases each). CDR3 length equals 14 residues. Germline V gene sequence: CDR1 SGHDN, CDR2 FVKESK. V was shortened by 4 bases and J by 0 bases, with 10 bases between the two germline ends. This chain's CDR3 is CASSRRGLSYEQYF. CDR3 bases: TGTGCCAGCAGCCGACGGGGCCTCTCCTACGAGCAGTACTTC.

This sequence joins TRBV2 and TRBJ2-2; tentative D call: TRBD2 (5 bases). Trimming took 6 bases from V and 6 from J, leaving 5 bases between them. The germline gives CDR1 SNHLY, CDR2 FYNNEI. This CDR3 has 11 residues. The CDR3 sequence: CASRGAGELFF. The CDR3 nucleotides are TGTGCCAGCAGGGGAGCCGGGGAGCTGTTTTTT.

In this sample, this clone turned up a few times. This chain links TRBV5-1 with TRBJ1-1; perhaps TRBD1 as D (6 bases). The germline V and J ends were trimmed by 4 bases and 0 bases, with 10 bases remaining between them. The CDR3 extends over 14 amino acids. CDR1 and CDR2 from the germline V gene are SGHRS and YFSETQ. CDR3 nucleotides: TGCGCCAGCAGCGTTCAGGGGATGAACACTGAAGCTTTCTTT. Translating gives CASSVQGMNTEAFF.

This chain connects TRBV7-7 to TRBJ2-7; either TRBD1 or TRBD2 may fit D (5 bases each). The CDR3 sequence is 15 residues long. The germline V gene encodes CDR1 SSHAT and CDR2 FNYEAQ (reference sequence). V gave up 3 bases and J gave up 5 bases, with 17 bases separating them. In DNA form, the CDR3 reads TGTGCCAGCAGCTTCGGGGCTAGCTCCGGGGACGAGCAGTACTTC. Translating it yields CASSFGASSGDEQYF. Together with reference TRBV7-7 and TRBJ2-7, the CDR3 gives the full variable domain: GAGVSQSPRYKVTKRGQDVTLRCDPISSHATLYWYQQALGQGPEFLTYFNYEAQPDKSGLPSDRFSAERPEGSISTLTIQRTEQRDSAMYRCASSFGASSGDEQYFGPGTRLTVT.

This sequence joins TRBV5-1 and TRBJ1-1; a weak D match, TRBD1 (6 bases). Trimming stripped 0 bases from V and 0 bases from J, with 9 bases between. Germline lookup yields CDR1 SGHRS and CDR2 YFSETQ. The CDR3 contains 15 residues. In DNA form, the CDR3 reads TGCGCCAGCAGCTTGGCTCAGGGGCTGAACACTGAAGCTTTCTTT. This codes for CASSLAQGLNTEAFF.

This clone showed up many times. The sample has other DNA sequences that encode this CDR3 too. The chain couples TRBV5-1 to TRBJ2-7; D remains unclear. V was trimmed by 1 base and J by 0 bases, leaving 8 bases between them. This CDR3 comprises 14 residues. CDR1 is SGHRS and CDR2 is YFSETQ in the germline V gene. CDR3 sequence: CASSLPSSSYEQYF. The CDR3 DNA is TGCGCCAGCAGCTTGCCGTCCAGCTCCTACGAGCAGTACTTC.

The V gene is TRBV7-3, the J gene TRBJ2-7, with 10 bases identical to TRBD2. CDR3 length: 14 residues. Germline CDR1 and CDR2: SGHTA and FQGTGA. Unmatched junction bases numbered 6, after V lost 5 bases and J lost 5 bases. The CDR3 nucleotides read TGTGCCAGCAGCATATCCGGGACTAGCGACGAGCAGTACTTC. It encodes CASSISGTSDEQYF.